This T cell receptor (beta chain) was sequenced during a study of human T cells and chemical hapten exposure (dated by TCRdb to the early 2020s). Regarding the study in general: For sensitization, 2% DPC in acetone was applied to a 2 cm by 2 cm area of upper inner arm skin. Throughout the study period of about 22 weeks, patients also received therapeutic DPC doses to the scalp every week. Patch testing was done on the upper back using Finn chambers containing 0.01% DPC, and results were scored after 6 days according to International Contact Dermatitis Research Group standards. Most of the patients in the cohort were female, and the cohort covered alopecia areata with under or over 50% scalp involvement, alopecia totalis and alopecia universalis. Libraries were combined into a pool for sequencing, and differences in TCR yield between samples came mainly from small differences in library volumes within the pool. Peripheral blood TCR repertoire changes were tracked in vivo in alopecia patients during primary and secondary sensitization to the hapten diphenylcyclopropenone (DPC). Blood samples were taken from patients before sensitization (week 0) and at 2, 6 and about 24 weeks after DPC sensitization. Under 30 alopecia patients gave blood for TCR sequencing at one to four time points (pre-sensitization, 2, 6 and 24 weeks).

Library preparation was by RACE. The data were produced on a NextSeq 500. During library preparation, unique molecular identifiers were attached to individual cDNA molecules so that TCRs could be counted in a quantitative, reproducible way. Both TCR alpha and TCR beta chains were sequenced from each blood RNA sample. From the authors' description of their analysis: Samples had a median of about 96,000 TCRs, with a range from 23,224 to 690,600. The Decombinator software suite was used to annotate the V, J and CDR3 of the TCR reads. To make PS versus PT1 abundance plots, every sample was subsampled to the same number of TCRs (28,000). Expanded TCRs were defined as absent before sensitization and observed at least eight times at the 2-week time point. The public reads were reprocessed in TCRdb via fastp at Q25 and MiXCR, keeping in-frame beta chains. Entries are consolidated by CDR3 protein sequence, retaining the most common genes and DNA. These V and J calls are TCRdb output, not the study's own analysis. A total of 250,000 or so distinct CDR3 sequences appear in this sample, about 9.4% of them only once. The ten largest clones add up to 2% to 3% of the sample.

Paper-wide results and their limitations: Repeated subsampling changed both the strength of the expansion versus patch-test correlation and the threshold at which that correlation became significant. All patients had alopecia, a presumed autoimmune disease, so their immune response might differ from that of healthy individuals. A positive correlation was found between the number of PT1 expanded TCRs and patch test score, with significance reached at thresholds 8, 16 and 32 but not 4. Expanded TCRs formed significantly more large CDR3 similarity clusters than pre-sensitization or healthy control sets, consistent with antigen-driven responses. DPC sensitization did not change the number of TCRs with a frequency above 1 in 1000, and there was no evidence of changes in global repertoire structure.

Regarding this clonotype: Its cognate antigen has yet to be identified. No per-base quality is available; no much larger clone lies one base away.

According to the study, the label for this sample's time point signals: pre-sensitization, week 0. The treatment or condition label, read with the paper, signifies: therapeutic diphenylcyclopropenone sensitization with weekly scalp DPC. At each patch-test visit, blood was drawn before the patch test was applied. Patients were eligible if aged 18 to 70, diagnosed with alopecia and judged suitable for DPC therapy, and pregnant patients were excluded. Total RNA was isolated from unfractionated whole blood collected in Tempus Blood RNA tubes. Per the germline V gene, SGDLS is the CDR1 and YYNGEE is the CDR2. V lost 4 bases and J lost 7 bases; the stretch between them is 21 bases long. The CDR3 runs 16 amino acids, cysteine and phenylalanine included. The read is trimmed to its CDR3 DNA, 48 bases read in frame from base 1.

The V gene is TRBV9 and the J gene is TRBJ2-1; the D gene is tentatively TRBD1 or TRBD2, each matching 6 bases. The sample was whole blood, taken in connection with sensitization to the hapten diphenylcyclopropenone (DPC). This TCR came from a woman in her 40s with alopecia areata. Some clones in this sample may be carry-over from other donors' samples. The DNA sequence reads TGTGCCAGCAGCTCCCCCCGGAGGGGGGCAGGAAATGAGCAGTTCTTC. It specifies CASSSPRRGAGNEQFF.